The rows below give T cell receptor beta chains drawn from one sample of a study of cytomegalovirus exposure and HLA in healthy donors. Only in-frame clones appear in the TCRdb table, and some are missing; sequencing was by immunoSEQ multiplex PCR. The sample includes around 150,000 clones, around 80% of them seen just once. The sequenced sample was PBMCs. Source of these receptors: a boy between 2 and 10 years old in good health and CMV-seronegative. The CDR3 runs from the conserved cysteine through the conserved F or W. A D gene is named only where the DNA matches it firmly. Only part of the rows carry a size: once, few, many, or a class if the clone is expanded.

clone size	J gene	D gene	V gene	CDR3 protein	CDR3 DNA
.	TRBJ2-1	TRBD2	TRBV27	CASRTVAGGPHEQFF	TGTGCCAGCAGGACCGTAGCGGGAGGGCCTCATGAGCAGTTCTTC
.	TRBJ2-7	.	TRBV6-5	CASRQGYEQYF	TGTGCCAGCAGGCAGGGGTACGAGCAGTACTTC
.	TRBJ2-5	.	TRBV5-1	CASSLGPLAGLQETQYF	TGCGCCAGCAGCTTGGGTCCCCTGGCGGGGCTGCAAGAGACCCAGTACTTC
.	TRBJ2-3	.	TRBV5-1	CASSLGGTDTQYF	TGCGCCAGCAGCTTGGGCGGCACAGATACGCAGTATTTT
.	TRBJ1-4	.	TRBV11-2	CASSRGFNEKLFF	TGTGCCAGCAGCAGGGGATTTAATGAAAAACTGTTTTTT
.	TRBJ2-3	TRBD2	TRBV6-1	CASRRTRPDTQYF	TGTGCCAGCAGGAGGACTAGACCAGATACGCAGTATTTT
.	TRBJ2-1	TRBD1	TRBV23-1	CASSQSGWGTGDDEQFF	TGCGCCAGCAGTCAATCTGGCTGGGGGACAGGGGACGATGAGCAGTTCTTC
.	TRBJ2-7	TRBD2	TRBV7-2	CASSEGLTYEQYF	TGTGCCAGCAGCGAGGGACTAACCTACGAGCAGTACTTC
.	TRBJ2-1	TRBD2	TRBV28	CASSFLPTSGSNNEQFF	TGTGCCAGCAGTTTTCTCCCAACTAGCGGGAGTAACAATGAGCAGTTCTTC
.	TRBJ2-7	TRBD1	TRBV2	CARGTGTEQYF	TGTGCCAGGGGGACAGGGACCGAGCAGTACTTC
.	TRBJ2-3	TRBD2	TRBV12-5	CASGLSRTSGGRDTQYF	TGTGCTAGTGGTTTGTCCCGGACTAGCGGGGGGAGAGATACGCAGTATTTT
few	TRBJ1-2	TRBD1	TRBV5-1	CASSQRQGEIGRYGYTF	TGCGCCAGCAGCCAAAGACAGGGAGAAATAGGGCGCTATGGCTACACCTTC
once	TRBJ2-1	TRBD2	TRBV4-1	CASSRPGTKKHNEQFF	TGCGCCAGCAGCCGTCCTGGGACTAAGAAACACAATGAGCAGTTCTTC
once	TRBJ2-7	.	TRBV10-3	CAILIEAEQYF	TGTGCCATCTTAATCGAGGCCGAGCAGTACTTC
.	TRBJ1-1	TRBD1	TRBV9	CASSVEGGAGTEAFF	TGTGCCAGCAGCGTAGAAGGGGGCGCGGGCACTGAAGCTTTCTTT
.	TRBJ2-7	TRBD2	TRBV11-2	CASSKRTSRYEQYF	TGTGCCAGCAGCAAGCGGACTAGTAGGTACGAGCAGTACTTC
.	TRBJ2-7	.	TRBV6-5	CASSSLSQALAYEQYF	TGTGCCAGCAGTTCCCTCTCTCAAGCGCTGGCCTACGAGCAGTACTTC
.	TRBJ2-3	TRBD2	TRBV27	CASSPGSAGGRWAQYF	TGTGCCAGCAGCCCTGGATCAGCGGGAGGCCGGTGGGCGCAGTATTTT
.	TRBJ2-5	TRBD1	TRBV7-3	CASSLTGRGQETQYF	TGTGCCAGCAGCTTAACCGGCAGGGGGCAAGAGACCCAGTACTTC
.	TRBJ1-1	.	TRBV28	CASSFQGRGEAFF	TGTGCCAGCAGTTTTCAGGGCAGGGGTGAAGCTTTCTTT
.	TRBJ2-1	TRBD2	TRBV5-4	CASSNGLAGGQSEQFF	TGTGCCAGCAGCAACGGACTAGCGGGAGGCCAGAGTGAGCAGTTCTTC
.	TRBJ2-2	.	TRBV5-1	CASSLFRAGTGELFF	TGCGCCAGCAGCTTGTTTCGCGCTGGCACCGGGGAGCTGTTTTTT
.	TRBJ1-4	.	TRBV14	CASRPRQSTNEKLFF	TGTGCCAGCAGGCCCCGACAGTCAACTAATGAAAAACTGTTTTTT
.	TRBJ2-7	TRBD2	TRBV5-6	CASSFFRAGGYEQYF	TGTGCCAGCAGCTTTTTTCGAGCGGGAGGGTACGAGCAGTACTTC
.	TRBJ2-3	TRBD2	TRBV7-9	CSSSPDLAGHTDTQYF	TGTTCCAGCAGCCCCGATCTAGCGGGCCACACAGATACGCAGTATTTT
.	TRBJ2-3	.	TRBV5-4	CASSLPFPDTQYF	TGTGCCAGCAGCCTCCCCTTCCCAGATACGCAGTATTTT